This T cell receptor (beta chain) was obtained from a study of T cells in Graves' hyperthyroidism and ophthalmopathy. TCR beta CDR3 regions were amplified from RNA transcripts. First-round RT-PCR with HTBI primers amplified the TCR CDR3 region. Via MiXCR, TCRdb re-called the multiplex PCR reads, giving one row per CDR3 protein. The sample lists approximately 700,000 distinct CDR3 sequences, approximately 16% occurring once. Findings and caveats of the study: For ophthalmopathy, model prediction preceded onset by a median about 6.4 months.

This clonotype showed up many times. Antigen specificity is unknown. V shed 3 bases and J shed 5 bases, with 23 bases lying between them. This CDR3 comprises 17 residues. CDR1 is SGHVS, CDR2 FQNEAQ, per germline. The sequencing input was blood. The sequence derives from a man younger than 30 with Graves' hyperthyroidism. V and J are TRBV7-8 and TRBJ2-7, with D possibly TRBD2 on 6 matching bases. In DNA form, the CDR3 reads TGTGCCAGCAGCTTCCCACCCCAGACCGGGAGTTTGGACGAGCAGTACTTC. Encoded protein: CASSFPPQTGSLDEQYF.